The source of this T cell receptor (beta chain) is a study of blood T cell repertoires in COVID-19 (dated by TCRdb to about 2020). About the study as a whole: Collaborator samples came from the United States, Italy and Spain and covered acute and convalescent phases of COVID-19. Subjects who had been exposed to COVID-19, were actively infected with it, or had recovered from it provided the deeply sampled blood TCRbeta repertoires that made up the dataset. Where available, HLA class I and class II types were obtained from metadata supplied by the sample provider rather than from assay-based typing. Sample metadata almost always included a de-identified subject ID, COVID-19 status, age in years and sex. Samples were obtained from the ongoing ImmuneRACE study (first 160 participants) and from some 1,300 subjects provided by 6 global collaborators. The prospective study material was composed of cDNA or gDNA derived from T cells, B-cell-depleted T cells, or PBMCs. A freely available public database, intended as a resource for researchers studying the immune response to SARS-CoV-2, is where the repertoires were released. The full study reports these points: The quantity of clinical and demographic metadata differed by source and by participant and was supplied without curation.

One collaborating source in Seattle enrolled patients during active infection and followed them longitudinally through the course of disease. Each collaborating institution followed its own protocols to collect whole blood in K2EDTA tubes. Collaborator samples were shipped for TCRbeta analysis as frozen whole blood, isolated PBMCs, or DNA extracted from either sample type. The germline V gene supplies CDR1 MNHEY and CDR2 SVGAGI. V lost 10 bases and J lost 4 bases; the stretch between them is 5 bases long. Spanning cysteine to phenylalanine, the CDR3 consists of 10 amino acids. Just the 30-base CDR3 DNA is kept, in frame starting at base 1. Concerning this clone itself: Its antigen is still unknown. Base qualities are not at hand, and no much larger clone is one base apart.

The immunoSEQ Assay, a bias-controlled multiplex PCR, was used to amplify TCRbeta CDR3 regions from genomic DNA. On the study's bioinformatics: The number of nucleated cells in each sample was estimated by amplification of reference gene primers within the assay. Sequence reads were collapsed and filtered to measure the absolute abundance of every unique TCRbeta CDR3 rearrangement. For each sample, productive Simpson clonality was calculated by taking the square root of Simpson's diversity index across productive rearrangements. The table was pulled from immuneACCESS by TCRdb, which kept in-frame rearrangements only. Such tables lose some clones; where checked, under half of the loss comes from unresolved V genes, and the rest has no known cause. That table supplies the V and J calls and clone size; D and trimming were determined from the DNA. This sample comprises 330,000 or so clones, over 80% of them detected only once. The ten largest clones represent more than 7.5% of the sample.

The receptor was derived from a young man with COVID-19, enrolled during active disease. The chain is assembled from TRBV6-5 and TRBJ1-3, with no confidently assigned D gene. Sequencing input: peripheral blood. CDR3 protein: CAILGNTIYF. The DNA sequence reads TGTGCCATCCTCGGAAACACCATATATTTT.